The T cell receptor (beta chain) described here comes from a study of identifying expanded T cells in peripheral blood. This clone was counted only a few times. The assay was immunoSEQ multiplex PCR, and TCRdb's table has in-frame clones only and misses some. The sample includes about 91,000 clones, approximately 90% seen only once; the top ten take roughly 4%. Sample: blood. The sequence was collected from a person aged 18 to 70 in good health.

The CDR3 region is CASSQDEAGNYLFF. CDR3 DNA sequence: TGTGCCAGCAGCCAAGATGAGGCGGGGAATTACCTGTTTTTT. The chain couples TRBV4-2 to TRBJ1-4; D is unclear. Germline V CDR1 and CDR2: LGHNA, YNFKEQ. Trimming cost V 0 bases and J 14 bases, with 16 bases left between them. The CDR3 extends over 14 amino acids.